This T cell receptor (beta chain) was documented in a study of CD8+CD57+ T cells in acquired aplastic anemia. Looking at the study overall: Sorted CD4+ plus CD8+ cells gave DNA averaging roughly 3.2 ug.

Study-level results: Common to patients and controls were roughly 30 CD8+ CDR3 sequences.

V was shortened by 3 bases and J by 2 bases, with 8 bases between the two germline ends. Germline assignment: CDR1 DFQATT and CDR2 SNEGSKA (reference sequence). There are 12 residues in the CDR3. This clonotype showed up many times. Antigen unknown. The study profiled TCR beta VDJ and CDR3 using genomic DNA as template. TCRdb re-called the reads through MiXCR, storing one row per CDR3 protein. Of 150,000 to 200,000 distinct CDR3 sequences in the sample, approximately 43% were seen once. This sequence was found in a human donor in good health. This sequence joins TRBV20-1 and TRBJ2-7; D gene uncertain. Sequenced material: sorted CD4+, CD8+, or CD8+CD57+ T cells (not recorded which) from PBMCs. The CDR3 DNA follows: TGCAGTGCTAGCGGCCCTACCTACGAGCAGTACTTC. Amino acids: CSASGPTYEQYF.